The clone carrying this T cell receptor beta chain showed up just a few times. TCRdb passed the reads through MiXCR, listing each CDR3 protein once. The sample lists 150,000 to 200,000 distinct CDR3 sequences; under 30% were seen once. This sample is drawn from a study of T cell repertoires in cytomegalovirus infection. V gave up 5 bases and J gave up 8 bases, with 16 bases separating them. The germline V gene encodes CDR1 SGHVS and CDR2 FQNEAQ. This CDR3 has 14 amino acids. The sequencing sample was made of PBMCs. The rearrangement joins TRBV7-8 to TRBJ1-3; no reliable D call. The source of this sequence is a human donor in good health (CMV status not recorded). Some clones in this sample may be carry-over from other donors' samples. This CDR3 is CASSPRSGSHTIYF. The CDR3 bases are TGTGCCAGCAGCCCCAGATCAGGATCGCACACCATATATTTT.